These 8 T cell receptor beta chains came from one sample sequenced in a study of blood T cell repertoires in COVID-19. Generated by immunoSEQ multiplex PCR, the TCRdb table keeps only in-frame clones and is missing some. This table holds under 150,000 clones, roughly 80% found once. The sequencing input was peripheral blood. The origin of the receptors is a human donor with acute or convalescent COVID-19. The donor label of this sample is uncertain.

The J gene is TRBJ1-5, the V gene TRBV27, with a tentative D call TRBD1 (6 bases). Germline V CDR1 and CDR2: MNHEY, SMNVEV (reference sequence). This CDR3 has 16 residues. Trimming took off 0 bases at V and 5 bases at J, with 14 bases between the two ends. The CDR3 DNA is TGTGCCAGCAGTTTATCAGGCAGGGGACCTGATCAGCCCCAGCATTTT. Protein product: CASSLSGRGPDQPQHF.

The chain joins TRBV30 to TRBJ1-2; D is unclear. Germline values: CDR1 GTSNPN, CDR2 SVGIG (reference sequence). V gave up 2 bases and J gave up 3 bases, with 10 bases separating them. The CDR3 has 13 residues. The CDR3 DNA reads TGTGCCTGGAGTCCCGGGATGGACTATGGCTACACCTTC. The encoded protein is CAWSPGMDYGYTF.

This chain links TRBV19 with TRBJ1-6, with D tentatively TRBD1 (6 bases). V gave up 5 bases and J gave up 9 bases, with 8 bases separating them. This CDR3 has 12 residues. The V gene's germline CDR1 is LNHDA and CDR2 SQIVND (reference sequence). The CDR3 region is CASSAQGSPLHF. DNA of the CDR3: TGTGCCAGTAGTGCACAGGGTTCACCCCTCCACTTT. The variable domain in full, with the rest retrieved from reference TRBV19 and TRBJ1-6, is DGGITQSPKYLFRKEGQNVTLSCEQNLNHDAMYWYRQDPGQGLRLIYYSQIVNDFQKGDIAEGYSVSREKKESFPLTVTSAQKNPTAFYLCASSAQGSPLHFGNGTRLTVT.

This clone was seen a handful of times. The rearrangement joins TRBV7-9 to TRBJ2-7, with 7 bases aligning to TRBD1. Per the germline V gene, CDR1 is SEHNR and CDR2 is FQNEAQ (reference sequence). This CDR3 is built from 15 residues. Germline trimming cut 5 bases from V and 2 bases from J; bases unmatched to any gene: 9. CDR3 nucleotide sequence: TGTGCCAGCAGCCAGGGACAGCTCCCCCCCTACGAGCAGTACGTC. The encoded protein is CASSQGQLPPYEQYV.

This chain links TRBV21-1 with TRBJ1-2; the table's D call TRBD1 went unverified against the DNA. TRBV21-1 is flagged as a pseudogene. The CDR3 covers 15 residues. CDR3 bases: TGTGCCAGCAGCACTGACAGGGGATGTGACTATGGCTACACCTTC. Translating gives CASSTDRGCDYGYTF.

The J gene is TRBJ1-2, the V gene TRBV10-2; 9 bases match TRBD1. V lost 6 bases, J lost 1 base, and 3 bases stayed unmatched. The CDR3 totals 14 residues. CDR1 is WSHSY, CDR2 SAAADI, per germline. The CDR3 region is CASRGQGINYGYTF. The CDR3 DNA sequence: TGCGCCAGCAGGGGACAGGGAATTAACTATGGCTACACCTTC.

The rearrangement links TRBV29-1 to TRBJ2-5, with 7 bases aligning to TRBD2. CDR1 and CDR2 (germline): SQVTM, ANQGSEA. The CDR3 contains 14 residues. J gave up 2 bases and V 3 bases, and 6 bases lay outside the gene matches. The CDR3, as DNA: TGCAGCGTTGACCCCCCCGGGGGGCAAGAGACCCAGTACTTC. It yields the protein CSVDPPGGQETQYF.

Regarding this clone: Germline is not matched at one junction end, which may reflect a read error. The rearrangement links TRBV6-5 to TRBJ1-3; weak D call: TRBD1 (6 bases). This CDR3 is 14 amino acids long. Per germline, CDR1 MNHEY and CDR2 SVGAGI. CDR3 sequence reads: CATSPAENTGRVRF. The CDR3 DNA follows: TGTGCCACCAGCCCGGCTGAGAATACAGGGAGAGTGAGATTT.